This TCR beta chain was retrieved from a study of identical twins. Study-wide findings and caveats: Excess low generation probability was seen in twin-shared out-of-frame alpha sequences. With beta out-of-frame sequences, excess sharing by twins was weaker.

This clonotype occurred a few times. Its target is not known. Germline loops: CDR1 DFQATT, CDR2 SNEGSKA (reference sequence). J lost 6 bases, V lost 4 bases, and 9 bases had no gene match. The CDR3 totals 14 residues. Unique molecular identifiers were present on the cDNA, which also gained a universal primer site by template switching. TCRdb reprocessed the 5' RACE reads with MiXCR, giving one entry per CDR3 protein. The sample includes roughly 230,000 distinct CDR3 sequences, about 9% of them seen just once. These data also formed part of another study, on yellow fever vaccine responses in identical twins. That work contributes: Vaccine T cell responses of twins reportedly seemed partly convergent and partly personalized.

The TCR was taken from a woman aged 18-35 years in good health. The sample was CD8+ T cells sorted from blood. The chain carries TRBV20-1 and TRBJ2-1, with TRBD2 matching 7 bases. CDR3 nucleotide sequence: TGCAGTGCTATACCGGGGGGAGACGGCAATGAGCAGTTCTTC. Protein sequence: CSAIPGGDGNEQFF.